This TCR beta chain originates from a study of CD8 T cells in ankylosing spondylitis. Findings and caveats of the study: For ankylosing spondylitis blood, a TCR beta motif of under 10 highly homologous variants appeared characteristic.

The CDR3 consists of 14 residues. One entry per CDR3 protein results from TCRdb running MiXCR on the 5' RACE reads. The sample contains hundreds of thousands of distinct CDR3 sequences, 25% to 30% of which appear only once. This clonotype was recorded a few times. Its antigen is currently unknown. Material for sequencing was blood, either unsorted or a sorted T cell fraction (not recorded which). V and J are TRBV21-1 and TRBJ2-5; TRBD2 reflects the table's D call only, with no check against the DNA. TRBV21-1 is recorded as a pseudogene. The source of this sequence is a male donor with ankylosing spondylitis. CDR3 loop: CASSKAGGWKTQYF. Here the CDR3 DNA reads TGTGCCAGCAGCAAAGCGGGAGGTTGGAAGACCCAGTACTTC.